The text below deals with one T cell receptor (beta chain). TCRdb used MiXCR to reprocess the RT-PCR reads, holding one entry per CDR3 protein. The repertoire includes roughly 880,000 distinct CDR3 sequences, more than 15% of them detected once, and under 6.5% sits in the top ten. The germline CDR1 and CDR2 sequences are MGHDK and SYGVNS. The CDR3 runs 12 residues. V gave up 2 bases and J gave up 8 bases, with 9 bases separating them. The data stem from a study of patients and donors after allogeneic stem cell transplantation. This chain joins TRBV25-1 and TRBJ1-2; D may be TRBD1 (5 bases). Sequencing was performed on blood, either unsorted or a sorted T cell fraction (not recorded which). The origin of this receptor is a human donor who was either an allogeneic HSCT recipient or a stem cell or donor lymphocyte infusion donor (not recorded which). It is not recorded whose cells these are; they may come from a transplant donor. The CDR3 spells CASSEGGGGYTF. CDR3 DNA: TGTGCCAGCAGTGAAGGGGGTGGAGGCTACACCTTC.